The rows below give T cell receptor beta chains drawn from one sample of a study of T cell repertoires in cytomegalovirus infection. TCRdb reprocessed the reads with MiXCR, giving one entry per CDR3 protein. The sample includes about 150,000 distinct CDR3 sequences, 32% of them seen just once. No antigen is known for these receptors. Here the sequenced sample was CD8+ T cells from cultured PBMCs, taken from culture after CMV antigen stimulation. The receptor source for this set is a human donor in good health (CMV status not recorded). Some clones in this sample may be carry-over from other donors' samples. The CDR3 runs from the conserved cysteine through the conserved F or W. The D gene is left open where the match is weak.

D gene	V gene	CDR3 protein
TRBD1	TRBV20-1	CSARWTGDSGVITDTQYF
.	TRBV15	CATSSPMGSGEETQYF
.	TRBV4-1	CASSGLGGTGELFF
.	TRBV4-1	CASSQVKYDEQYF
.	TRBV12-3/TRBV12-4	CASSTAGWDEQFF
TRBD1	TRBV7-9	CASSSRIGQDYEQYF
TRBD2	TRBV9	CASSVGGTSGETQYF
.	TRBV14	CASSQDVNSGNTIYF
.	TRBV4-1	CASSQPGEAGEQFF
.	TRBV12-3/TRBV12-4	CASSFGPTRYNEQFF
.	TRBV4-1	CASSPQPGVFNSPLHF
.	TRBV12-3/TRBV12-4	CASSLEYSYNSPLHF
.	TRBV28	CASSAPPDSLTYEQYF
.	TRBV7-8	CASSLLGGEQYF
.	TRBV12-3/TRBV12-4	CASGTQGLGRPKAFF
.	TRBV19	CASSFLTEDTQYF
TRBD2	TRBV19	CATSPAGGTGELFF
TRBD1	TRBV11-2	CASRGGQGTDTQYF
.	TRBV12-3/TRBV12-4	CASSPIGPSSNQPQHF
.	TRBV6-1	CASSQDFQETQYF
TRBD2	TRBV27	CASSFPGLAGGLSSEQFF
TRBD2	TRBV20-1	CSARMTSGGGNEQFF
TRBD1	TRBV6-1	CASKRTGGFYGYTF
.	TRBV11-1	CASSRTGNNSPLHF
.	TRBV10-3	CAISESIRGGETQYF
.	TRBV5-1	CPEEGVYGYTF
.	TRBV7-8	CASSLWAAQETQYF
.	TRBV11-2	CASSLDIGRQETQYF
.	TRBV20-1	CSASPNTGELFF
.	TRBV7-2	CASSFKAGNTEAFF
.	TRBV29-1	CSVHGGTEAFF
.	TRBV7-2	CANSHGGGSPLHF
.	TRBV25-1	CASSGGTGGGADTQYF
.	TRBV6-6	CASSYSQTRSYNSPLHF
TRBD1	TRBV7-3	CASSLALGQGYEQYF